Listed below are T cell receptor beta chains from one sample, sequenced in a study of T cell changes during pregnancy in multiple sclerosis. Data came from immunoSEQ multiplex PCR; TCRdb stores just in-frame clones and leaves some out. The sample consists of about 60,000 clones, about 92% of them appearing once. The starting material was peripheral blood, obtained in the first trimester of pregnancy. These receptors all come from a female donor with multiple sclerosis, enrolled in a pregnancy study. Each CDR3 is given with its conserved first and last residue. The order of the fields is V gene, J gene, D gene, clone size, CDR3 DNA, CDR3 protein. The D gene is left open where the match is weak. Some rows mark clone size as missing; the rest say once, few, many or name a class of expanded clone.

v_gene: TRBV5-6
j_gene: TRBJ2-7
d_gene: TRBD1
abundance: NA
CDR3nt: TGTGCCAGCAGCTTCGGGACAGGGGGGTCCTACGAGCAGTACTTC
CDR3aa: CASSFGTGGSYEQYF

v_gene: TRBV7-2
j_gene: TRBJ1-5
d_gene: NA
abundance: NA
CDR3nt: TGTGCCAGCAGCGCCTTCAGGGGAGACAATCAGCCCCAGCATTTT
CDR3aa: CASSAFRGDNQPQHF

v_gene: TRBV7-2
j_gene: TRBJ1-2
d_gene: NA
abundance: NA
CDR3nt: TGTGCCAGCAGCTCTACAGGGACGGTCAACCCCTATGGCTACACCTTC
CDR3aa: CASSSTGTVNPYGYTF

v_gene: TRBV7-2
j_gene: TRBJ2-5
d_gene: TRBD1
abundance: NA
CDR3nt: TGTGCCAGCAGCCCCCGGGACAGGAACGATAAGAGAACCCAGTACTTC
CDR3aa: CASSPRDRNDKRTQYF

v_gene: TRBV19
j_gene: TRBJ2-1
d_gene: TRBD2
abundance: NA
CDR3nt: TGTGCCAGTAGACCTAGCGGGGGGGCCACTGGCAATGAGCAGTTCTTC
CDR3aa: CASRPSGGATGNEQFF

v_gene: TRBV29-1
j_gene: TRBJ2-3
d_gene: NA
abundance: NA
CDR3nt: TGCAGCGTTGTACAGCCTAGCACAGATACGCAGTATTTT
CDR3aa: CSVVQPSTDTQYF

v_gene: TRBV5-6
j_gene: TRBJ2-5
d_gene: NA
abundance: NA
CDR3nt: TGTGCCAGCAGCCTGGCGCGACTCACGGTGAAGACCCAGTACTTC
CDR3aa: CASSLARLTVKTQYF

v_gene: TRBV4-3
j_gene: TRBJ2-7
d_gene: NA
abundance: NA
CDR3nt: TGCGCCAGCAGCCGCAACTGGGCAGGGGTAACCTACGAGCAGTACTTC
CDR3aa: CASSRNWAGVTYEQYF

v_gene: TRBV5-6
j_gene: TRBJ1-3
d_gene: NA
abundance: NA
CDR3nt: TGTGCCAGCAGCTTGCTCTTCAGGGAGGGCCAAGACTCTGGAAACACCATATATTTT
CDR3aa: CASSLLFREGQDSGNTIYF

v_gene: TRBV19
j_gene: TRBJ2-7
d_gene: NA
abundance: NA
CDR3nt: TGTGCCAGTAGTATCGGGTCAGGGGACGAGCAGTACTTC
CDR3aa: CASSIGSGDEQYF

v_gene: TRBV27
j_gene: TRBJ1-2
d_gene: NA
abundance: NA
CDR3nt: TGTGCCAGCAGTCGACAGATCCCGAACTATGGCTACACCTTC
CDR3aa: CASSRQIPNYGYTF

v_gene: TRBV19
j_gene: TRBJ2-1
d_gene: NA
abundance: NA
CDR3nt: TGTGCCAGTAGTATAGCTCTAGATGATGAGCAGTTCTTC
CDR3aa: CASSIALDDEQFF

v_gene: TRBV9
j_gene: TRBJ2-5
d_gene: NA
abundance: NA
CDR3nt: TGTGCCAGCAGCTTGGGACTTAAAGAGACCCAGTACTTC
CDR3aa: CASSLGLKETQYF

v_gene: TRBV5-1
j_gene: TRBJ2-3
d_gene: NA
abundance: NA
CDR3nt: TGCGCCAGCAGCTTGGACAGAACTAGCACAGATACGCAGTATTTT
CDR3aa: CASSLDRTSTDTQYF

v_gene: TRBV27
j_gene: TRBJ1-1
d_gene: NA
abundance: NA
CDR3nt: TGTGCCAGCTCCATTACAGGGAAGGGAAGTGACACTGAAGCTTTCTTT
CDR3aa: CASSITGKGSDTEAFF

v_gene: TRBV29-1
j_gene: TRBJ2-6
d_gene: NA
abundance: NA
CDR3nt: TGCAGCGTTGTCGGGGACTCTGGGGCCAACGTCCTGACTTTC
CDR3aa: CSVVGDSGANVLTF

v_gene: TRBV7-9
j_gene: TRBJ1-1
d_gene: TRBD1
abundance: once
CDR3nt: TGTGCCAGCAGCCGGCCCGGGACAGGGGAAACTGAAGCTTTCTTT
CDR3aa: CASSRPGTGETEAFF

v_gene: TRBV11-2
j_gene: TRBJ1-5
d_gene: NA
abundance: NA
CDR3nt: TGTGCCAGCAGACAGACTGGTCGGGGGAAGGGCAATCAGCCCCAGCATTTT
CDR3aa: CASRQTGRGKGNQPQHF

v_gene: TRBV14
j_gene: TRBJ1-6
d_gene: NA
abundance: NA
CDR3nt: TGTGCCAGCAGCCAAGAGGCCAGGAATTCACCCCTCCACTTT
CDR3aa: CASSQEARNSPLHF

v_gene: TRBV5-1
j_gene: TRBJ2-3
d_gene: TRBD2
abundance: NA
CDR3nt: TGCGCCAGCAGCCGGGGGGTTGCCGAAGATACGCAGTATTTT
CDR3aa: CASSRGVAEDTQYF

v_gene: TRBV7-2
j_gene: TRBJ1-1
d_gene: NA
abundance: NA
CDR3nt: TGTGCCAGCAGCCTTCTCGCGGCTTTCTTT
CDR3aa: CASSLLAAFF

v_gene: TRBV2
j_gene: TRBJ1-1
d_gene: NA
abundance: few
CDR3nt: TGTGCCAGCAGTGAAGAGTTGACAGTACGAGAAGCTTTCTTT
CDR3aa: CASSEELTVREAFF

v_gene: TRBV9
j_gene: TRBJ2-3
d_gene: TRBD2
abundance: NA
CDR3nt: TGTGCCAGCAGCGCCGGGGGAGCGGGGGTCACAGATACGCAGTATTTT
CDR3aa: CASSAGGAGVTDTQYF

v_gene: TRBV7-3
j_gene: TRBJ1-2
d_gene: NA
abundance: NA
CDR3nt: TGTGCCAGCAGCCTTATCGGGACATTCGATGGCTACACCTTC
CDR3aa: CASSLIGTFDGYTF

v_gene: TRBV4-1
j_gene: TRBJ2-7
d_gene: TRBD2
abundance: NA
CDR3nt: TGCGCCAGCAGCCAAGCTCCGAGCGGGGGTTCCTACGAGCAGTACTTC
CDR3aa: CASSQAPSGGSYEQYF

v_gene: TRBV19
j_gene: TRBJ1-1
d_gene: NA
abundance: NA
CDR3nt: TGTGCCAGTAGTATGGCGGGGGTGATAAACACTGAAGCTTTCTTT
CDR3aa: CASSMAGVINTEAFF

v_gene: TRBV18
j_gene: TRBJ1-3
d_gene: TRBD1
abundance: NA
CDR3nt: TGTGCCAGCTCACCACCCGACAGGGCAGGAGGAAACACCATATATTTT
CDR3aa: CASSPPDRAGGNTIYF

v_gene: TRBV9
j_gene: TRBJ2-7
d_gene: TRBD2
abundance: NA
CDR3nt: TGTGCCAGCAGCCCAAGCGGGGGCCGCCCGGGCGAGCAGTACTTC
CDR3aa: CASSPSGGRPGEQYF

v_gene: TRBV4-3
j_gene: TRBJ1-2
d_gene: NA
abundance: NA
CDR3nt: TGCGCCAGCAGCCAAGGGCCCGGGAGCTATGGCTACACCTTC
CDR3aa: CASSQGPGSYGYTF

v_gene: TRBV7-2
j_gene: TRBJ2-7
d_gene: TRBD2
abundance: NA
CDR3nt: TGTGCCAGCAGCTCACTAGCGGGGGGCCCCTACGAGCAGTACTTC
CDR3aa: CASSSLAGGPYEQYF

v_gene: TRBV5-8
j_gene: TRBJ2-7
d_gene: NA
abundance: NA
CDR3nt: TGTGCCAGCAGCTGTAAGGGGTTCTACGAGCAGTACTTC
CDR3aa: CASSCKGFYEQYF

v_gene: TRBV7-6
j_gene: TRBJ1-1
d_gene: NA
abundance: NA
CDR3nt: TGTGCCAGCAGCTTAGGGCACAGGGACGGGAACACTGAAGCTTTCTTT
CDR3aa: CASSLGHRDGNTEAFF

v_gene: TRBV7-2
j_gene: TRBJ1-2
d_gene: NA
abundance: NA
CDR3nt: TGTGCCAGCAGCTTAGTTCCCGACAGTAACTATGGCTACACCTTC
CDR3aa: CASSLVPDSNYGYTF

v_gene: TRBV5-5
j_gene: TRBJ1-1
d_gene: NA
abundance: NA
CDR3nt: TGTGCCAGCAGCTTGTTTTCGGGGGGGCTCACTGAAGCTTTCTTT
CDR3aa: CASSLFSGGLTEAFF

v_gene: TRBV7-9
j_gene: TRBJ1-1
d_gene: NA
abundance: NA
CDR3nt: TGTGCCAGCAGCCTAACTCACACTGAAGCTTTCTTT
CDR3aa: CASSLTHTEAFF

v_gene: TRBV7-2
j_gene: TRBJ1-2
d_gene: NA
abundance: NA
CDR3nt: TGTGCCAGCAGCTTAGGGGTAGGGGTTTATGGCTACACCTTC
CDR3aa: CASSLGVGVYGYTF

v_gene: TRBV5-8
j_gene: TRBJ2-7
d_gene: NA
abundance: NA
CDR3nt: TGTGCCAGCAGCTTGGACACCTACGAGCAGTACTTC
CDR3aa: CASSLDTYEQYF

v_gene: TRBV12-5
j_gene: TRBJ1-2
d_gene: NA
abundance: NA
CDR3nt: TGTGCTAGTGGGGGACACCCGAACTATGGCTACACCTTC
CDR3aa: CASGGHPNYGYTF

v_gene: TRBV11-3
j_gene: TRBJ2-7
d_gene: TRBD2
abundance: NA
CDR3nt: TGTGCCAGCAGCTTAGACGGCCAGCGGGGGGCCTACGAGCAGTACTTC
CDR3aa: CASSLDGQRGAYEQYF

v_gene: TRBV9
j_gene: TRBJ1-5
d_gene: TRBD1
abundance: NA
CDR3nt: TGTGCCAGCAGTCGGACAGGGGAGAATCAGCCCCAGCATTTT
CDR3aa: CASSRTGENQPQHF

v_gene: TRBV23-1
j_gene: TRBJ2-7
d_gene: NA
abundance: once
CDR3nt: TGCGCCAGCAGTCCCCACCAGGCAGTTACCTACGAGCAGTACTTC
CDR3aa: CASSPHQAVTYEQYF

v_gene: TRBV7-9
j_gene: TRBJ1-1
d_gene: NA
abundance: NA
CDR3nt: TGTGCCAGCAGCTCCGACAGGACAGTGAACACTGAAGCTTTCTTT
CDR3aa: CASSSDRTVNTEAFF

v_gene: TRBV10-3
j_gene: TRBJ1-1
d_gene: TRBD1
abundance: NA
CDR3nt: TGTGCCATCAGTAGGGGGGACAGAAGGAACACTGAAGCTTTCTTT
CDR3aa: CAISRGDRRNTEAFF

v_gene: TRBV7-8
j_gene: TRBJ1-2
d_gene: NA
abundance: NA
CDR3nt: TGTGCCAGCAGCTCTGGACTCTATGGCTACACCTTC
CDR3aa: CASSSGLYGYTF

v_gene: TRBV29-1
j_gene: TRBJ2-7
d_gene: NA
abundance: NA
CDR3nt: TGCAGCGTTGCCCGGGACATAGCCTACGAGCAGTACTTC
CDR3aa: CSVARDIAYEQYF

v_gene: TRBV7-3
j_gene: TRBJ2-5
d_gene: TRBD2
abundance: NA
CDR3nt: TGTGCCAGCAGCGTCGGACTAGCGGGGGGGCAAGAGACCCAGTACTTC
CDR3aa: CASSVGLAGGQETQYF

v_gene: TRBV11-2
j_gene: TRBJ1-1
d_gene: NA
abundance: NA
CDR3nt: TGTGCCAGCAGCTTAGCCGGGACAAACACTGAAGCTTTCTTT
CDR3aa: CASSLAGTNTEAFF

v_gene: TRBV30
j_gene: TRBJ1-2
d_gene: TRBD1
abundance: NA
CDR3nt: TGTGCCTGGAGTGTTAGGTGGGAGGACAGGGGGAAGGGCGGCTACACCTTC
CDR3aa: CAWSVRWEDRGKGGYTF